These 20 T cell receptor beta chains were sequenced from one sample in a study of T cell clonality in common variable immunodeficiency. This table comes from immunoSEQ multiplex PCR, and its TCRdb copy is limited to in-frame clones, with some not included. This sample includes approximately 44,000 clones with no singletons; its ten biggest clones take up roughly 10%. Sequencing was performed on peripheral blood mononuclear cells. The receptors were sampled from a person aged 18 to 70 in good health.

This clone occurred many times. The CDR3 is cut off 3 residues early in the read; its end comes from the germline J gene. V and J are TRBV19 and TRBJ1-1; 7 bases map to TRBD1. Looked up from germline, CDR1 is LNHDA and CDR2 is SQIVND (reference sequence). This CDR3 has 16 residues. V trimming: 5 bases; J trimming: 0 bases; junction bases outside the gene matches: 9. CDR3 DNA, as far as it was read: TGTGCCAGTAGTGTCGGACAGGTGAATATGAACACTGAA. Amino acid sequence: CASSVGQVNMNTE. The complete CDR3 sequence is CASSVGQVNMNTEAFF. Full variable domain (outside the CDR3, taken from reference TRBV19 and TRBJ1-1): DGGITQSPKYLFRKEGQNVTLSCEQNLNHDAMYWYRQDPGQGLRLIYYSQIVNDFQKGDIAEGYSVSREKKESFPLTVTSAQKNPTAFYLCASSVGQVNMNTEAFFGQGTRLTVV.

The sample holds many counts of this clone. Sequencing ends 3 residues short of the CDR3 end; the germline J gene provides the rest. This chain links TRBV5-5 with TRBJ1-3; 8 positions agree with TRBD1. The CDR3 covers 14 residues. Per germline, CDR1 SGHKS and CDR2 YYEKEE (reference sequence). CDR3 bases read: TGTGCCAGCAGCTCCTGGACAGGGAAGAGTAAC. Protein: CASSSWTGKSN. The whole CDR3 sequence is CASSSWTGKSNIYF.

This clone was seen repeatedly, ten times or more. The read terminates 3 residues before the CDR3 end, so the remaining end is supplied by the germline J gene. This chain uses TRBV20-1 with TRBJ2-3, with D possibly TRBD2 on 5 matching bases. CDR3 size: 14 residues. Trimming removed 1 base at V and 5 bases at J, with 13 bases between. CDR1 is DFQATT and CDR2 is SNEGSKA in the germline V gene (reference sequence). CDR3 protein: CSARVAAAGDTQYF. The covered CDR3 bases are TGCAGTGCTAGAGTTGCGGCCGCGGGAGATACG.

This clone showed up many times. Read coverage stops 3 residues before the CDR3 terminus; the germline J gene supplies the remainder. The chain uses TRBV5-6 and TRBJ1-2; 8 positions agree with TRBD1. Germline CDR1 is SGHDT and CDR2 is YYEEEE. The CDR3 totals 11 residues. The sequenced part of the CDR3 DNA is TGTGCCAGCAGCTCGTGGACAGGG. Protein: CASSSWTG. The entire CDR3 protein reads CASSSWTGYTF.

This clone was counted many times. The read gets to within 3 residues of the CDR3 end, and the germline J gene fills in the rest. The chain employs TRBV9 and TRBJ1-6, with 11 bases fitting TRBD1. This CDR3 has 16 residues. Per germline, CDR1 SGDLS and CDR2 YYNGEE. Losses at the gene ends were 0 bases for V and 8 bases for J; bases not matched to a gene: 4. The part of the CDR3 DNA that was read is TGTGCCAGCAGCGTAGGCGGGACAGGGGGTGATTCACCC. Encoded protein: CASSVGGTGGDSP. The whole CDR3 protein is CASSVGGTGGDSPLHF.

This clone has a count of ten or more. From the germline J gene comes the end of the CDR3, since the read stops 3 residues before it. This chain links TRBV18 with TRBJ2-3; 9 positions match TRBD1. The V segment lost 2 bases and the J segment 4 bases; nucleotides outside the gene matches: 10. CDR1 KGHSH and CDR2 LQKENI come from the germline V gene. This CDR3 has 17 amino acids. The CDR3 spells CASSPLAGTGSADTQYF. The sequenced part of the CDR3 DNA is TGTGCCAGCTCACCATTAGCCGGGACAGGGTCTGCAGATACG.

At least ten counts were recorded for this clone. From the germline J gene comes the end of the CDR3, since the read stops 3 residues before it. This chain uses TRBV6-1 with TRBJ2-1; 9 nucleotides align to TRBD2. The CDR3 is 15 amino acids. Germline V gene lookup returns CDR1 MNHNS and CDR2 SASEGT. Trimming at V came to 1 base and at J to 3 bases, leaving 1 base not matched to a gene. The CDR3 here is CASSEVSGSYNEQFF. CDR3 DNA (partial): TGTGCCAGCAGTGAAGTTAGCGGGAGCTACAATGAG.

This clone was counted only a few times. Read sequence stops 3 residues before the CDR3 end, and the germline J gene provides the missing end. The chain is built from TRBV27 and TRBJ2-5, with D uncertain. The length of the CDR3 is 15 residues. V dropped 0 bases and J dropped 5 bases, with 13 bases sitting between them. Germline V gives CDR1 MNHEY, CDR2 SMNVEV (reference sequence). CDR3 DNA, as far as it was read: TGTGCCAGCAGTTTATCGACAAGTCCTTGGGAGACC. Its translation is CASSLSTSPWET. The whole CDR3 region reads CASSLSTSPWETQYF.

At least ten counts were recorded for this clone. The covered CDR3 bases are TGCGCCAGCAGCCAGATCGCGACAGGAACCTACGAG. Amino acid sequence: CASSQIATGTYE. The whole CDR3 protein is CASSQIATGTYEQYF. The chain carries TRBV4-1 and TRBJ2-7, with D possibly TRBD1 on 6 matching bases. The read ends 3 residues early relative to the CDR3; the germline J gene fills the gap. This CDR3 contains 15 residues. Germline V gives CDR1 MGHRA, CDR2 YSYEKL. V was cut by 3 bases and J by 2 bases, with 14 bases left in between.

This clone has only a few counts. CDR3 sequence reads: CASVSGHPYNSPLHF. The covered CDR3 bases are TGTGCCAGCGTTTCAGGGCACCCCTATAATTCACCC. This chain joins TRBV2 and TRBJ1-6; TRBD1 is a possible D gene (5 bases). With the read ending 3 residues before the CDR3 end, the germline J gene is used to fill in that end. Germline V lookup: CDR1 SNHLY, CDR2 FYNNEI. CDR3 size: 15 residues. Trimming took 8 bases from V and 2 from J, leaving 13 bases between them.

There are many counts of this clone. The sequence runs out 3 residues before the end of the CDR3; the remainder is reconstructed from the germline J gene. This rearrangement joins TRBV2 to TRBJ2-3; tentative D call: TRBD1 (6 bases). The ends were cut back, 6 bases at V and 0 bases at J, with 7 bases in the middle. Germline V gene sequence: CDR1 SNHLY, CDR2 FYNNEI. The CDR3 spans 13 residues. CDR3 DNA, as far as it was read: TGTGCCAGCAGCGGACAGAGCACAGATACG. Its translation is CASSGQSTDT. The complete CDR3 reads CASSGQSTDTQYF. Full variable domain (outside the CDR3, taken from reference TRBV2 and TRBJ2-3): EPEVTQTPSHQVTQMGQEVILRCVPISNHLYFYWYRQILGQKVEFLVSFYNNEISEKSEIFDDQFSVERPDGSNFTLKIRSTKLEDSAMYFCASSGQSTDTQYFGPGTRLTVL.

Many counts were recorded for this clone. The read ends 3 residues early relative to the CDR3; the germline J gene fills the gap. The rearrangement links TRBV29-1 to TRBJ2-7; maybe TRBD2 (6 bases). Germline V gene lookup returns CDR1 SQVTM and CDR2 ANQGSEA. With 6 bases removed from V and 0 bases from J, the gap between germline ends came to 15 bases. This CDR3 spans 14 amino acids. CDR3 sequence reads: CSVSRDWSSYEQYF. The DNA read from the CDR3 is TGCAGCGTCAGCCGGGACTGGAGCTCCTACGAG.

Many counts were recorded for this clone. The read stops 3 residues short of the end of the CDR3; the missing end is completed from the germline J gene. This rearrangement joins TRBV12-3 or TRBV12-4 to TRBJ2-3; 8 bases are shared with TRBD2. The ends lost 4 bases at V and 4 bases at J; junction bases unmatched: 4. The CDR3 is made up of 14 amino acids. CDR3 bases read: TGTGCCAGCAGTTCCGGGACTAGATCAGATACG. Amino acids: CASSSGTRSDT. The whole CDR3 region reads CASSSGTRSDTQYF.

This clone has ten or more counts. The CDR3 extends 3 residues past the end of the read, so its final part is completed from the germline J gene. The chain joins TRBV19 to TRBJ2-5; TRBD2 matches 12 bases. Germline assignment: CDR1 LNHDA and CDR2 SQIVND (reference sequence). This CDR3 has 15 amino acids. J was trimmed by 2 bases and V by 4 bases; bases with no gene match: 2. CDR3 DNA, as far as it was read: TGTGCCAGTAGTAGGACTAGCGGGGATCAAGAGACC. Its protein is CASSRTSGDQET. The CDR3 reads in full as CASSRTSGDQETQYF.

Ten or more counts support this clone. The sequenced CDR3 bases are TGTGCCAGCAGCAAGAAGGGCGGGGGGGTAGTCAATGAG. Translating gives CASSKKGGGVVNE. The entire CDR3 sequence reads CASSKKGGGVVNEQFF. The rearrangement links TRBV9 to TRBJ2-1; 9 nucleotides align to TRBD2. The observed sequence ends 3 residues before the CDR3 terminus, with the missing tail filled in from the germline J gene. Germline V gene lookup returns CDR1 SGDLS and CDR2 YYNGEE. This CDR3 region has 16 residues. V lost 4 bases to trimming and J lost 6 bases; unmatched junction nucleotides: 11. Using reference TRBV9 and TRBJ2-1 for the parts outside the CDR3, the full variable domain is DSGVTQTPKHLITATGQRVTLRCSPRSGDLSVYWYQQSLDQGLQFLIQYYNGEERAKGNILERFSAQQFPDLHSELNLSSLELGDSALYFCASSKKGGGVVNEQFFGPGTRLTVL.

This clone was counted many times. The CDR3 goes on 3 residues after the read ends, and that part is filled in from the germline J gene. The chain carries TRBV20-1 and TRBJ2-5, with D tentatively TRBD2 (6 bases). Trimming left V 3 bases short and J 1 base short, with 15 bases between. This CDR3 contains 15 residues. Germline assignment: CDR1 DFQATT and CDR2 SNEGSKA (reference sequence). CDR3 DNA, as far as it was read: TGCAGTGCTAGCCCAACAATCGGGGGCCAAGAGACC. It codes for CSASPTIGGQET. The whole CDR3 protein reads CSASPTIGGQETQYF.

This clone showed up many times. The read ends 3 residues shy of where the CDR3 ends; the end is completed using the germline J gene. The chain recombines TRBV15 with TRBJ1-2; 9 nucleotides align to TRBD1. Germline assignment: CDR1 LNHNV and CDR2 YYDKDF (reference sequence). With V trimmed by 3 bases and J by 0 bases, 5 bases remained unmatched. The CDR3 length is 16 residues. The chain's CDR3 is CATSRDRGRTNYGYTF. The CDR3 DNA, read in part, is TGTGCCACCAGCAGGGACAGGGGAAGAACTAACTATGGC.

This clone was recorded many times. Read sequence stops 3 residues before the CDR3 end, and the germline J gene provides the missing end. V gene TRBV4-1 combines with J gene TRBJ1-2; 8 nucleotides match TRBD1. V was pared by 3 bases and J by 5 bases, with 8 bases of the junction left unmatched. This CDR3 has 15 residues. Germline CDR1 is MGHRA and CDR2 is YSYEKL. The CDR3 protein is CASSQGRGQGYGYTF. The covered CDR3 bases are TGCGCCAGCAGCCAGGGCAGGGGGCAAGGGTATGGC.

In its sample, this clone was seen many times. The read ends 3 residues early relative to the CDR3; the germline J gene fills the gap. This sequence joins TRBV20-1 and TRBJ2-5, with a weak D call TRBD2 (6 bases). Germline CDR1 DFQATT, CDR2 SNEGSKA (reference sequence). CDR3 length: 14 residues. With 5 bases removed from V and 0 bases from J, the gap between germline ends came to 13 bases. CDR3 amino acids: CSARRGDHQETQYF. CDR3 DNA, as far as it was read: TGCAGTGCTCGGCGGGGCGACCACCAAGAGACC.

At least ten counts were recorded for this clone. The read terminates 3 residues before the CDR3 end, so the remaining end is supplied by the germline J gene. The chain employs TRBV18 and TRBJ1-5; 8 bases agree with TRBD1. CDR3 length: 15 amino acids. V was pared by 6 bases and J by 7 bases, with 11 bases of the junction left unmatched. Germline-derived CDR1 and CDR2 are KGHSH and LQKENI. CDR3 region: CASSLDREYGQPQHF. The DNA read from the CDR3 is TGTGCCAGCTCGCTGGACAGGGAATACGGCCAGCCC.